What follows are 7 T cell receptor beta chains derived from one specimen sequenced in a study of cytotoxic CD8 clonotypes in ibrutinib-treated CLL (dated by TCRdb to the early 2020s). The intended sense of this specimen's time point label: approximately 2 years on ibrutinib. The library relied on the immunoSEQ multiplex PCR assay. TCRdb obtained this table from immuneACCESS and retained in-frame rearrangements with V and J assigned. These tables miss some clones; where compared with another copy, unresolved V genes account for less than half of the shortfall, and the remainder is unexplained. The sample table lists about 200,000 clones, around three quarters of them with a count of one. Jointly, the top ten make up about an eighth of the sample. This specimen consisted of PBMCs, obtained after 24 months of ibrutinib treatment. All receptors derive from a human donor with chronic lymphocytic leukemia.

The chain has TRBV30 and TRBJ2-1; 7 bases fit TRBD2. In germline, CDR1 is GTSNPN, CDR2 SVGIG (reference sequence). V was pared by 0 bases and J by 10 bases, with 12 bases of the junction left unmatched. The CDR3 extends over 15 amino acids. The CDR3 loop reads CAWSVGLAESNEQFF. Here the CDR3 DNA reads TGTGCCTGGAGTGTAGGTCTAGCGGAAAGTAACGAGCAGTTCTTC.

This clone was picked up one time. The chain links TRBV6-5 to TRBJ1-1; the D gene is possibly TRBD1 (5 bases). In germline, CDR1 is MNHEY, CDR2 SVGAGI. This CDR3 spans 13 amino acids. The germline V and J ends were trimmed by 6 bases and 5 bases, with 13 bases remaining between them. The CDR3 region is CASSRFGGTEAFF. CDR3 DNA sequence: TGTGCCAGCAGCCGCTTCGGGGGTACTGAAGCTTTCTTT.

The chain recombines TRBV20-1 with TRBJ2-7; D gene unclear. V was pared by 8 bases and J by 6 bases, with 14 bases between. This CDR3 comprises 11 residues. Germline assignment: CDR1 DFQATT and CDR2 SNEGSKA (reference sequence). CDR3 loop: CSTLRAREQYF. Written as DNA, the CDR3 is TGCAGTACCCTTAGGGCGCGCGAGCAGTACTTC.

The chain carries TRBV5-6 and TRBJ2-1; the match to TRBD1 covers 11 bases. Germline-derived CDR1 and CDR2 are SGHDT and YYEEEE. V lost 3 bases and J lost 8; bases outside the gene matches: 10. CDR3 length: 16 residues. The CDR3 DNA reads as TGTGCCAGCAGCTGGACAGGGGGCGCGCTAATCTATGAGCAGTTCTTC. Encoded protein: CASSWTGGALIYEQFF.

CDR3: CASSNRDTGFSGYTF. The CDR3 nucleotides are TGTGCCAGCAGTAACCGGGACACAGGGTTTTCTGGCTACACCTTC. This chain connects TRBV6-5 to TRBJ1-2, with D perhaps TRBD1 (6 bases). CDR1 is MNHEY, CDR2 SVGAGI, per germline. The V end lost 5 bases, the J end lost 7 bases, and 20 bases lay between the germline ends. The CDR3 is 15 amino acids.

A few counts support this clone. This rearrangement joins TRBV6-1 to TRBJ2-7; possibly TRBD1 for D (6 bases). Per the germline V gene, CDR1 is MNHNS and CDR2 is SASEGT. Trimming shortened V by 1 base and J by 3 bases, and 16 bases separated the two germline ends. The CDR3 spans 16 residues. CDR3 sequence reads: CASSEVSHQGIYEQYF. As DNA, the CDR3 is TGTGCCAGCAGTGAAGTTTCTCACCAGGGGATCTACGAGCAGTACTTC.

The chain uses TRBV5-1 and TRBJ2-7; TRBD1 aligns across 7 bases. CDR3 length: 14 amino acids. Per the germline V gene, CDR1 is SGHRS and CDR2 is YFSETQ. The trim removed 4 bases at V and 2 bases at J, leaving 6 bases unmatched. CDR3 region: CASSLGQDTYEQYF. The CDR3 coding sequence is TGCGCCAGCAGCCTTGGACAGGACACCTACGAGCAGTACTTC.